This is a list of T cell receptor beta chains from one sample in a study. A single record per CDR3 protein comes from TCRdb applying MiXCR to the RT-PCR reads. Of roughly 3,800 distinct CDR3 sequences listed, 34% are singletons. The sample comprised memory CD4+ T cells from salivary gland. The receptors were gathered from a female donor with primary Sjogren's syndrome. The CDR3 runs from the conserved cysteine through the conserved F or W. A D gene is named only where the DNA matches it firmly. The listing skips clone size in some rows; elsewhere it reads once, few, many or a size class.

TRBD1,medium-sized,TRBJ2-7,TRBV20-1,CSARWGPGGYEQYF,TGCAGTGCTAGATGGGGGCCAGGGGGTTACGAGCAGTACTTC
TRBD1,medium-sized,TRBJ1-2,TRBV5-1,CASSPGQDDGYTF,TGCGCCAGCAGCCCCGGACAGGATGATGGCTACACCTTC
TRBD1,NA,TRBJ2-1,TRBV29-1,CSVTGQDYNEQFF,TGCAGCGTAACCGGACAGGATTACAATGAGCAGTTCTTC
NA,medium-sized,TRBJ2-5,TRBV2,CASAAGTLQETQYF,TGTGCCAGCGCGGCGGGGACCTTACAAGAGACCCAGTACTTC
TRBD2,NA,TRBJ2-3,TRBV5-1,CASSASGGTITDTQYF,TGCGCCAGCAGCGCTAGCGGGGGGACCATCACAGATACGCAGTATTTT
NA,medium-sized,TRBJ2-6,TRBV7-8,CASSLVGGSGANVLTF,TGTGCCAGCAGCTTAGTGGGGGGCTCTGGGGCCAACGTCCTGACTTTC
TRBD2,NA,TRBJ2-1,TRBV6-2/TRBV6-3,CASSSGLAGGRYNEQFF,TGTGCCAGCAGCTCCGGACTAGCGGGCGGACGCTACAATGAGCAGTTCTTC
NA,medium-sized,TRBJ2-1,TRBV6-1,CASRNRVGNEQFF,TGTGCCAGCAGGAACAGGGTCGGAAATGAGCAGTTCTTC
NA,NA,TRBJ1-5,TRBV20-1,CSASWGSVRDKTQHF,TGCAGTGCTAGCTGGGGGAGCGTAAGAGATAAGACCCAGCATTTT
TRBD1,medium-sized,TRBJ2-1,TRBV24-1,CATRGQDSNEQFF,TGTGCCACCAGAGGACAGGACTCCAATGAGCAGTTCTTC
NA,medium-sized,TRBJ2-5,TRBV5-4,CASSLVAETQYF,TGTGCCAGCAGCTTGGTGGCAGAGACCCAGTACTTC
TRBD1,medium-sized,TRBJ1-5,TRBV12-3/TRBV12-4,CASSTRQGSNQPQHF,TGTGCCAGCAGTACCCGACAGGGCAGCAATCAGCCCCAGCATTTT
TRBD2,few,TRBJ2-1,TRBV18,CASSPQREEYNEQFF,TGTGCCAGCTCACCTCAGCGGGAGGAATACAATGAGCAGTTCTTC
TRBD1,NA,TRBJ1-4,TRBV5-1,CASSPHSGTDNEKLFF,TGCGCCAGCAGCCCCCATAGCGGGACAGATAATGAAAAACTGTTTTTT
NA,medium-sized,TRBJ2-4,TRBV7-2,CASSLTGGKNIQYF,TGTGCCAGCAGCTTAACAGGTGGCAAAAACATTCAGTACTTC
NA,medium-sized,TRBJ2-2,TRBV5-5,CASSFLMDTGELFF,TGTGCCAGCAGCTTCCTTATGGACACCGGGGAGCTGTTTTTT
NA,medium-sized,TRBJ1-1,TRBV5-1,CASSLQGNTEAFF,TGCGCCAGCAGCTTGCAGGGAAACACTGAAGCTTTCTTT
NA,medium-sized,TRBJ1-2,TRBV27,CASSLWRGYGYTF,TGTGCCAGCAGTTTATGGAGGGGGTATGGCTACACCTTC
NA,many,TRBJ1-3,TRBV7-9,CASSFGANSGNTIYF,TGTGCCAGCAGCTTCGGAGCAAACTCTGGAAACACCATATATTTT
NA,medium-sized,TRBJ1-1,TRBV4-3,CASSQEQDTEAFF,TGCGCCAGCAGCCAAGAGCAAGACACTGAAGCTTTCTTT
NA,NA,TRBJ2-1,TRBV29-1,CSVTAGGRYNEQFF,TGCAGCGTTACAGCGGGCGGACGCTACAATGAGCAGTTCTTC
NA,medium-sized,TRBJ1-5,TRBV28,CASRKWGNQPQHF,TGTGCCAGCAGAAAATGGGGCAATCAGCCCCAGCATTTT
NA,large,TRBJ2-7,TRBV7-2,CASSVLGTATYEQYF,TGTGCCAGCAGCGTACTAGGGACGGCGACCTACGAGCAGTACTTC
TRBD2,many,TRBJ2-1,TRBV6-2/TRBV6-3,CASSSSTSDKQFF,TGTGCCAGCAGCTCCAGTACTAGCGACAAGCAGTTCTTC
TRBD1,medium-sized,TRBJ1-1,TRBV20-1,CSASAGGAYDTEAFF,TGCAGTGCTAGTGCAGGGGGCGCATACGACACTGAAGCTTTCTTT
NA,medium-sized,TRBJ1-1,TRBV7-3,CASSLVVSLDTEAFF,TGTGCCAGCAGCTTAGTAGTTAGCCTGGACACTGAAGCTTTCTTT
NA,medium-sized,TRBJ1-1,TRBV7-2,CASSKQWNTEAFF,TGTGCCAGCAGCAAGCAGTGGAACACTGAAGCTTTCTTT
NA,medium-sized,TRBJ1-2,TRBV5-1,CASSAQGRDGYTF,TGCGCCAGCAGCGCACAGGGACGTGATGGCTACACCTTC
NA,medium-sized,TRBJ2-7,TRBV6-2/TRBV6-3,CASSFRRRDREQYF,TGTGCCAGCAGTTTCCGCCGGCGGGACCGCGAGCAGTACTTC
NA,large,TRBJ1-2,TRBV20-1,CSAPSDPGYTF,TGCAGTGCTCCCTCAGATCCTGGCTACACCTTC
TRBD2,medium-sized,TRBJ2-1,TRBV27,CASSSPSGSKYEQFF,TGTGCCAGCAGTTCTCCTAGCGGGAGTAAGTATGAGCAGTTCTTC
NA,many,TRBJ1-3,TRBV9,CASSEGRRGNGNTIYF,TGTGCCAGCAGCGAGGGACGTCGGGGAAATGGAAACACCATATATTTT
TRBD1,few,TRBJ2-5,TRBV2,CASSPGQGRETQYF,TGTGCCAGCAGTCCGGGACAGGGAAGAGAGACCCAGTACTTC
NA,medium-sized,TRBJ2-5,TRBV7-2,CASSHALLGREETQYF,TGTGCCAGCAGCCATGCCCTTCTCGGGCGGGAAGAGACCCAGTACTTC
NA,medium-sized,TRBJ1-3,TRBV27,CASSLYSGNTIYF,TGTGCCAGCAGTTTGTACTCTGGAAACACCATATATTTT
NA,NA,TRBJ2-2,TRBV4-1,CASSQEGGYTGELFF,TGCGCCAGCAGCCAGGAGGGCGGATACACCGGGGAGCTGTTTTTT
NA,medium-sized,TRBJ2-1,TRBV7-2,CASREGGFEQFF,TGTGCCAGCAGGGAGGGCGGTTTCGAGCAGTTCTTC
NA,NA,TRBJ1-1,TRBV14,CASSPARQRDTEAFF,TGTGCCAGCAGTCCCGCGAGACAGAGGGACACTGAAGCTTTCTTT
NA,many,TRBJ1-5,TRBV28,CASSLKGYSNQPQHF,TGTGCCAGCAGTTTGAAGGGGTATAGCAATCAGCCCCAGCATTTT
NA,medium-sized,TRBJ2-1,TRBV6-4,CASSPRVNEQFF,TGTGCCAGCAGTCCTCGGGTCAATGAGCAGTTCTTC
TRBD2,NA,TRBJ2-1,TRBV4-1,CASSQAGAGLGYNEQFF,TGCGCCAGCAGCCAAGCTGGGGCGGGACTAGGGTACAATGAGCAGTTCTTC
NA,medium-sized,TRBJ1-6,TRBV5-1,CASKSAGVESPLHF,TGCGCCAGCAAATCGGCAGGCGTGGAGTCACCCCTCCACTTT
TRBD2,medium-sized,TRBJ2-1,TRBV5-1,CASSLRLASYNEQFF,TGCGCCAGCAGCTTACGACTAGCTTCCTACAATGAGCAGTTCTTC
TRBD2,many,TRBJ2-1,TRBV6-6,CASRLAGGPLSSYNEQFF,TGTGCCAGCAGACTAGCGGGAGGGCCCTTAAGCTCCTACAATGAGCAGTTCTTC
NA,many,TRBJ2-5,TRBV5-4,CASSPGALKETQYF,TGTGCCAGCAGCCCAGGGGCTCTCAAAGAGACCCAGTACTTC
NA,medium-sized,TRBJ2-2,TRBV20-1,CRCRRDEKNTGELFF,TGCAGATGTAGAAGGGACGAGAAAAACACCGGGGAGCTGTTTTTT
TRBD1,medium-sized,TRBJ1-2,TRBV7-9,CASSFATGGFNYGYTF,TGTGCCAGCAGCTTCGCTACAGGGGGCTTCAACTATGGCTACACCTTC
NA,many,TRBJ1-1,TRBV4-2,CASSQDNWRKAFF,TGTGCCAGCAGCCAAGATAACTGGAGAAAAGCTTTCTTT
TRBD1,medium-sized,TRBJ1-2,TRBV7-2,CASSLAGTGYGYTF,TGTGCCAGCAGCTTAGCTGGGACAGGCTATGGCTACACCTTC
TRBD1,medium-sized,TRBJ1-1,TRBV7-2,CASSLTGQEYTEAFF,TGTGCCAGCAGCTTGACGGGACAGGAATACACTGAAGCTTTCTTT